Shown below are 25 T cell receptor beta chains from a single sample sequenced in a study of blood T cell repertoires in COVID-19. This table comes from immunoSEQ multiplex PCR, and its TCRdb copy is limited to in-frame clones, with some not included. The data show some 40,000 clones, with around 80% seen just once and 30% to 40% held by the top ten. Sequenced input: peripheral blood. These receptors all stem from a man older than 75 with active or convalescent COVID-19.

This clone was counted between two and nine times. The CDR3 bases are TGTGCCAGCAGCTCCGGGATAGCGGAGAGCTATGGCTACACCTTC. This gives the protein CASSSGIAESYGYTF. The V call is TRBV7-6, the J call TRBJ1-2; no clear D. The V gene lost 4 bases and the J gene lost 4 bases, with 16 bases spanning the gap. The V gene's germline CDR1 is SGHVS and CDR2 FNYEAQ. The CDR3 has 15 amino acids. The variable domain in full, completed from reference TRBV7-6 and TRBJ1-2, reads GAGVSQSPRYKVTKRGQDVALRCDPISGHVSLYWYRQALGQGPEFLTYFNYEAQQDKSGLPNDRFSAERPEGSISTLTIQRTEQRDSAMYRCASSSGIAESYGYTFGSGTRLTVV.

The chain recombines TRBV6-5 with TRBJ1-1; D might be TRBD1 (5 bases). V lost 6 bases to trimming and J lost 0 bases, with 11 bases between them. This CDR3 contains 14 residues. Germline lookup yields CDR1 MNHEY and CDR2 SVGAGI. This chain's CDR3 is CASRGDSLNTEAFF. CDR3 sequence (DNA): TGTGCCAGCAGAGGGGACTCCTTGAACACTGAAGCTTTCTTT.

The chain links TRBV5-6 to TRBJ2-5; TRBD1 is a possible D gene (6 bases). The germline gives CDR1 SGHDT, CDR2 YYEEEE. The CDR3 contains 16 residues. Trimming shortened V by 5 bases and J by 5 bases, and 22 bases separated the two germline ends. The DNA for the CDR3 is TGTGCCAGCAGTATGAGATCAGGGGCCCTACGTGAGACCCAGTACTTC. This sequence encodes CASSMRSGALRETQYF.

The V gene is TRBV7-2, the J gene TRBJ2-7, with a weak D call TRBD1 (6 bases). This CDR3 spans 13 amino acids. Per germline, CDR1 SGHTA and CDR2 FQGNSA. V lost 3 bases and J 3 bases, leaving 9 bases between the germline ends. CDR3 nucleotides: TGTGCCAGCAGCTTGGGGGACAACTACGAGCAGTACTTC. This translates into CASSLGDNYEQYF.

The chain uses TRBV4-3 and TRBJ2-5; 8 bases align to TRBD2. The V gene end was trimmed by 2 bases and the J gene end by 2 bases; junction bases not matched to a gene: 4. CDR1 is LGHNA and CDR2 is YSLEER in the germline V gene. The CDR3 is made up of 15 amino acids. This CDR3 reads CASSQTSGLQETQYF. The CDR3 bases are TGCGCCAGCAGCCAAACTAGCGGACTTCAAGAGACCCAGTACTTC.

The rearrangement joins TRBV5-6 to TRBJ2-1; 12 bases agree with TRBD2. The CDR3 has 16 amino acids. V lost 0 bases to trimming and J lost 9 bases; unmatched junction nucleotides: 7. The germline V gene has CDR1 SGHDT and CDR2 YYEEEE. DNA of the CDR3: TGTGCCAGCAGCTTGGCCCTAGCGGGAGGGCTCGTTGAGCAGTTCTTC. Its translation is CASSLALAGGLVEQFF.

This clone occurred a few times. The CDR3 loop reads CASSDWTEQETQYF. DNA for the CDR3: TGTGCCAGCAGCGACTGGACAGAACAAGAGACCCAGTACTTC. The rearrangement joins TRBV7-9 to TRBJ2-5; tentative D call: TRBD1 (6 bases). This CDR3 has 14 amino acids. Germline CDR1 and CDR2: SEHNR and FQNEAQ (reference sequence). Trimming removed 5 bases from V and 2 bases from J, with 12 bases in between.

The CDR3 sequence is CASSPNRGVAEAFF. CDR3 nucleotides: TGTGCCAGCAGTCCGAACAGGGGGGTAGCTGAAGCTTTCTTT. The chain is built from TRBV6-5 and TRBJ1-1, with 8 positions matching TRBD1. Germline CDR1 MNHEY, CDR2 SVGAGI. The V segment lost 5 bases and the J segment 6 bases; nucleotides outside the gene matches: 8. The CDR3 is made up of 14 amino acids.

J is TRBJ1-1 and V is TRBV6-4; the match to TRBD1 covers 8 bases. The CDR3 spans 14 residues. The trim removed 11 bases at V and 5 bases at J, leaving 13 bases unmatched. In germline, CDR1 is MRHNA, CDR2 SNTAGT. CDR3 amino acids: CAGSSRGRRTEAFF. The CDR3 region has the DNA TGTGCCGGGTCAAGCAGGGGGCGCAGAACTGAAGCTTTCTTT.

This clone was counted a few times. V gene TRBV9 combines with J gene TRBJ2-5; D not certain. Trimming shortened V by 0 bases and J by 2 bases, and 5 bases separated the two germline ends. The CDR3 has 13 amino acids. Germline loops: CDR1 SGDLS, CDR2 YYNGEE. This chain's CDR3 is CASSVGGQETQYF. In DNA, the CDR3 is TGTGCCAGCAGCGTAGGAGGACAAGAGACCCAGTACTTC.

The chain links TRBV2 to TRBJ2-1; no firm D call. The V gene's germline CDR1 is SNHLY and CDR2 FYNNEI. V was cut by 4 bases and J by 0 bases, with 10 bases left in between. The CDR3 length is 15 residues. The CDR3 DNA sequence: TGTGCCAGCAGTGTGTCCGGTTCCTCCTACAATGAGCAGTTCTTC. It codes for CASSVSGSSYNEQFF.

This chain connects TRBV11-2 to TRBJ2-7; tentative D call: TRBD2 (5 bases). Germline lookup yields CDR1 SGHAT and CDR2 FQNNGV. V was trimmed by 0 bases and J by 3 bases, leaving 9 bases between them. The CDR3 extends over 14 amino acids. As DNA, the CDR3 is TGTGCCAGCAGCTTAGATCGCCGGGACTACGAGCAGTACTTC. This gives the protein CASSLDRRDYEQYF.

This clone was seen just once. The V gene is TRBV7-2, the J gene TRBJ2-7; TRBD1 is a possible D gene (5 bases). Trimming took off 1 base at V and 3 bases at J, with 7 bases between the two ends. This CDR3 region has 13 residues. Germline V gives CDR1 SGHTA, CDR2 FQGNSA. This chain's CDR3 is CASSLGQNYEQYF. As DNA, the CDR3 is TGTGCCAGCAGCTTAGGACAGAACTACGAGCAGTACTTC. Using reference TRBV7-2 and TRBJ2-7 for the parts outside the CDR3, the full variable domain is GAGVSQSPSNKVTEKGKDVELRCDPISGHTALYWYRQSLGQGLEFLIYFQGNSAPDKSGLPSDRFSAERTGGSVSTLTIQRTQQEDSAVYLCASSLGQNYEQYFGPGTRLTVT.

The chain employs TRBV7-9 and TRBJ2-1, with TRBD1 identical over 11 bases. Germline V gene sequence: CDR1 SEHNR, CDR2 FQNEAQ (reference sequence). The trim removed 5 bases at V and 6 bases at J, leaving 6 bases unmatched. The CDR3 sequence is 15 residues long. The CDR3 sequence: CASSPRGTGGNEQFF. In DNA, the CDR3 is TGTGCCAGCAGCCCCAGGGGGACAGGGGGCAATGAGCAGTTCTTC.

This chain connects TRBV6-5 to TRBJ2-1; D unclear. Per the germline V gene, CDR1 is MNHEY and CDR2 is SVGAGI. The CDR3 spans 13 residues. V was pared by 2 bases and J by 2 bases, with 4 bases between. CDR3: CASSYGPYNEQFF. The CDR3 DNA follows: TGTGCCAGCAGTTACGGCCCCTACAATGAGCAGTTCTTC.

This sequence joins TRBV3-1 (or the pseudogene TRBV3-2) and TRBJ2-3; D perhaps matches TRBD1 (6 bases). Germline V gives CDR1 LGHDT, CDR2 YNNKEL (reference sequence). This CDR3 is 16 amino acids long. V was clipped by 1 base and J by 2 bases, with 13 bases between them. This CDR3 reads CASSQGGQGYTDTQYF. The CDR3 region has the DNA TGTGCCAGCAGCCAAGGGGGGCAGGGGTACACAGATACGCAGTATTTT.

V is TRBV4-2 and J is TRBJ2-5; 12 bases are shared with TRBD2. CDR1 is LGHNA, CDR2 YNFKEQ, per germline. The CDR3 runs 17 residues. Trimming cost V 5 bases and J 2 bases; bases outside gene matches: 9. The CDR3 region has the DNA TGTGCCAGCAGCGCCCCCGGAACTAGCGGGAGGCAAGAGACCCAGTACTTC. This translates into CASSAPGTSGRQETQYF.

The chain employs TRBV24-1 and TRBJ2-1; D may be TRBD2 (5 bases). CDR1 KGHDR and CDR2 SFDVKD come from the germline V gene. The CDR3 totals 11 residues. The germline V and J ends were trimmed by 11 bases and 7 bases, with 11 bases remaining between them. This CDR3 reads CAIKRENEQFF. Written as DNA, the CDR3 is TGTGCCATCAAACGGGAAAATGAGCAGTTCTTC.

This chain joins TRBV5-8 and TRBJ2-1, with D uncertain. Germline loops: CDR1 SGHTS, CDR2 YDEGEE. This CDR3 has 15 residues. The V end was cut by 6 bases, the J end by 3 bases, with 16 bases between. The CDR3 spells CASNYRVSVYNEQFF. The CDR3 coding sequence is TGTGCCAGCAACTACCGGGTGTCAGTCTACAATGAGCAGTTCTTC.

For the CDR3, the DNA is TGTGCCAGCAGTTTAGCAGGGGGACACTATGGCTACACCTTC. It encodes CASSLAGGHYGYTF. The chain employs TRBV27 and TRBJ1-2, with 7 bases lining up with TRBD1. Germline V lookup: CDR1 MNHEY, CDR2 SMNVEV (reference sequence). The J segment lost 3 bases and the V segment lost 2 bases, leaving 3 bases of the junction unmatched. The CDR3 has 14 residues.

This clone came up a few times. The chain couples TRBV28 to TRBJ1-5, with D perhaps TRBD1 (5 bases). Germline V gives CDR1 MDHEN, CDR2 SYDVKM. The CDR3 consists of 15 residues. V was shortened by 3 bases and J by 6 bases, with 15 bases between the two germline ends. This CDR3 reads CASSFLGREGQPQHF. For the CDR3, the DNA is TGTGCCAGCAGTTTTCTCGGCAGGGAGGGTCAGCCCCAGCATTTT.

This clone was found a few times. The chain couples TRBV19 to TRBJ1-5; 8 positions agree with TRBD1. The V segment lost 5 bases and the J segment 3 bases; nucleotides outside the gene matches: 9. Looked up from germline, CDR1 is LNHDA and CDR2 is SQIVND (reference sequence). The CDR3 covers 16 residues. The CDR3 nucleotides read TGTGCCAGTAGTGGGAGGACAGGGATCCCCAATCAGCCCCAGCATTTT. Translating it yields CASSGRTGIPNQPQHF.

This clone has just a few counts. The J gene is TRBJ1-5, the V gene TRBV2, with a tentative D call TRBD1 (6 bases). V lost 7 bases, J lost 0 bases, and 16 bases lay in between. The germline V gene encodes CDR1 SNHLY and CDR2 FYNNEI. CDR3 length: 16 amino acids. This CDR3 is CASTDRLRGSNQPQHF. The CDR3 nucleotides are TGTGCCAGCACGGACCGTCTCAGGGGTAGCAATCAGCCCCAGCATTTT.

This sequence joins TRBV5-4 and TRBJ1-4; TRBD1 matches at 9 bases. Germline V lookup: CDR1 SGHNT, CDR2 YYREEE (reference sequence). The V and J ends lost 3 bases and 7 bases, in that order; junction bases with no gene match: 4. The CDR3 has 14 amino acids. DNA of the CDR3: TGTGCCAGCAGCTCCACAGGGGGCAGTGAAAAACTGTTTTTT. It encodes CASSSTGGSEKLFF.

This chain links TRBV9 with TRBJ2-3; 8 positions agree with TRBD2. Germline lookup yields CDR1 SGDLS and CDR2 YYNGEE. The CDR3 covers 16 residues. V lost 4 bases, J lost 5 bases, and 12 bases stayed unmatched. The CDR3 bases are TGTGCCAGCAGCCCTTTTGGGCGGGGGGCCGTAGATACGCAGTATTTT. It specifies CASSPFGRGAVDTQYF. The whole variable domain, remainder taken from reference TRBV9 and TRBJ2-3, is DSGVTQTPKHLITATGQRVTLRCSPRSGDLSVYWYQQSLDQGLQFLIQYYNGEERAKGNILERFSAQQFPDLHSELNLSSLELGDSALYFCASSPFGRGAVDTQYFGPGTRLTVL.